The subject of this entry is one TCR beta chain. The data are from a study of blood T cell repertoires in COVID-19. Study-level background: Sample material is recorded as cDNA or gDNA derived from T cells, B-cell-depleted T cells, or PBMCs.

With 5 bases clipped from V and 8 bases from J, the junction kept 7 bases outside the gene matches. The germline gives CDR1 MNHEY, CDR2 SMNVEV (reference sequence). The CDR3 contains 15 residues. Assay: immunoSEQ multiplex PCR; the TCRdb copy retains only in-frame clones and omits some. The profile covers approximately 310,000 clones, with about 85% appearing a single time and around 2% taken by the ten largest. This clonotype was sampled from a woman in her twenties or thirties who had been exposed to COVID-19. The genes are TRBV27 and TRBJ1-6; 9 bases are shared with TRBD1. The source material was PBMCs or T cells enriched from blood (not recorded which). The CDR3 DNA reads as TGTGCCAGCAGTGTACCGGGACAGGGACATTCACCCCTCCACTTT. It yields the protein CASSVPGQGHSPLHF.